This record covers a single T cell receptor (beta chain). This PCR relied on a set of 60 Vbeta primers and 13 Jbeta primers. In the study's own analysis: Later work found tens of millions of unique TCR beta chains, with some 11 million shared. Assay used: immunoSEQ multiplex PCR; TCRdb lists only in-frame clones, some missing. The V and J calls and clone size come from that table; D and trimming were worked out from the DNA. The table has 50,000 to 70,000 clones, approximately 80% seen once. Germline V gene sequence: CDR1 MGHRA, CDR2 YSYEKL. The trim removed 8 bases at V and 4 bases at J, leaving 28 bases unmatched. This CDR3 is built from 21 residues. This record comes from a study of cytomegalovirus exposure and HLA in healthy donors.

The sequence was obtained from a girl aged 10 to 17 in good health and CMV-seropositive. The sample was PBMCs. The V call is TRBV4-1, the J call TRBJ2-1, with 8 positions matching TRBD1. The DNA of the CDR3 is TGCGCCAGCCGCAAAGTAGAGCCAGGACAGGGTGCACAGGGCGTTTACAATGAGCAGTTCTTC. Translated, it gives CASRKVEPGQGAQGVYNEQFF.